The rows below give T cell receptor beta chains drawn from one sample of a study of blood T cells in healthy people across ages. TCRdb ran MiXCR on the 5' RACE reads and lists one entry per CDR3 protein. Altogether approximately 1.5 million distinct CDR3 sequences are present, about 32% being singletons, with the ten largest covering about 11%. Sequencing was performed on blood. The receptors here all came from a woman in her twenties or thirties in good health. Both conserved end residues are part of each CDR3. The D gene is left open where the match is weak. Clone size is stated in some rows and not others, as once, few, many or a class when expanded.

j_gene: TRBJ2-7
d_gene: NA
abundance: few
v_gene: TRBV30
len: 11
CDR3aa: CAWSRDTEQYF
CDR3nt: TGTGCCTGGAGTAGAGACACCGAGCAGTACTTC

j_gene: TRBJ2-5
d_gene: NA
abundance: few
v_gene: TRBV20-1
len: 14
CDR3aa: CSASETGGGETQYF
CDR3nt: TGCAGTGCTAGTGAAACGGGGGGCGGGGAGACCCAGTACTTC

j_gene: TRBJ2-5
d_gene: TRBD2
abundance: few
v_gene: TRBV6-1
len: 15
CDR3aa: CASRNLAGLQETQYF
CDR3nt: TGTGCCAGCAGAAACTTAGCGGGGCTCCAAGAGACCCAGTACTTC

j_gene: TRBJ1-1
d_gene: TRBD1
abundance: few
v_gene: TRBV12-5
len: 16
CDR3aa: CASGLSMTGSLTEAFF
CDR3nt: TGTGCTAGTGGTTTGTCTATGACAGGGTCTCTCACTGAAGCTTTCTTT

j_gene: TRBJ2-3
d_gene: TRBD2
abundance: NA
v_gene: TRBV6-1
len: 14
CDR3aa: CASSASGETDTQYF
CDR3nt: TGTGCCAGCAGTGCTAGCGGGGAAACAGATACGCAGTATTTT

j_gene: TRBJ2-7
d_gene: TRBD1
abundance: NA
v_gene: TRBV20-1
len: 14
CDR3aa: CRASMTGVSYEQYF
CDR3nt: TGCAGAGCTAGCATGACAGGGGTCTCCTACGAGCAGTACTTC

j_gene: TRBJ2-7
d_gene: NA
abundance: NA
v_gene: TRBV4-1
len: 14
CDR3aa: CAGSQVILSYEQYF
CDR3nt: TGCGCCGGCAGCCAGGTCATATTGTCCTACGAGCAGTACTTC

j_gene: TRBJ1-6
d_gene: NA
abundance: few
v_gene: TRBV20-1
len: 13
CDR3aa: CSARDGGDSPLHF
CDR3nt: TGCAGCGCCAGGGACGGCGGCGATTCACCCCTCCACTTT

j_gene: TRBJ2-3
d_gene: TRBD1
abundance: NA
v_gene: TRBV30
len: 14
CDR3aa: CAWRAQGGTDTQYF
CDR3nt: TGTGCCTGGAGGGCGCAGGGGGGCACAGATACGCAGTATTTT

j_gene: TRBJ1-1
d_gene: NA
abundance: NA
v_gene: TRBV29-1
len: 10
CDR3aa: CSGWGGQAFF
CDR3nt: TGCAGCGGTTGGGGGGGGCAAGCTTTCTTT

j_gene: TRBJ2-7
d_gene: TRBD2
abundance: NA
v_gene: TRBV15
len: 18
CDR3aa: CATSQEISGGDSAYEQYF
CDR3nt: TGTGCCACCAGCCAAGAGATTTCGGGGGGGGATTCCGCCTACGAGCAGTACTTC

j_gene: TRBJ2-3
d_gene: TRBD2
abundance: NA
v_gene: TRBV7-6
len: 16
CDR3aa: CASSYSGTSVTDTQYF
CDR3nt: TGTGCCAGCAGCTACTCCGGGACTAGTGTTACAGATACGCAGTATTTT